This passage covers 7 T cell receptor beta chains from one sample sequenced in a study of metastatic and nonmetastatic thyroid tumors (dated by TCRdb to about 2020). Library construction relied on PCR. The sample was run on an Illumina HiSeq 4000. TCRdb reanalyzed the raw reads on its own, using fastp at Q25 for trimming and MiXCR for clone calling, and kept in-frame beta chains. For this sample there are roughly 59,000 clones; 15% to 20% appear just once. Roughly a tenth of the sample lies in the top ten. No patient had received any treatment before thyroid surgery. Sequencing was carried out using blood. These receptors were obtained from a male donor with papillary thyroid cancer or a benign thyroid nodule (not recorded which). Some clones in this sample may be carry-over from other donors' samples.

This clone appeared many times. The DNA of the CDR3 is TGTGCCACCAGTGATTTTGGAGGAGAGACCCAGTACTTC. It codes for CATSDFGGETQYF. J is TRBJ2-5 and V is TRBV24-1; D is perhaps TRBD2 (5 bases). The CDR3 covers 13 residues. The germline V gene has CDR1 KGHDR and CDR2 SFDVKD. V was shortened by 1 base and J by 4 bases, with 6 bases between the two germline ends.

This clone was seen repeatedly, ten times or more. V gene TRBV5-4 combines with J gene TRBJ2-7; 10 bases align to TRBD2. The V segment lost 4 bases and the J segment 5 bases; nucleotides outside the gene matches: 3. This CDR3 is built from 13 residues. Germline V lookup: CDR1 SGHNT, CDR2 YYREEE (reference sequence). DNA of the CDR3: TGTGCCAGCAGCCGGGGGACTAGCGACGAGCAGTACGTC. As protein: CASSRGTSDEQYV.

This clone was seen at least ten times. The chain has TRBV6-1 and TRBJ2-5; D ambiguous. The V gene's germline CDR1 is MNHNS and CDR2 SASEGT. This CDR3 contains 14 residues. The germline V and J ends were trimmed by 2 bases and 1 base, with 8 bases remaining between them. The CDR3 loop reads CASSEWGSQETQYF. DNA of the CDR3: TGTGCCAGCAGTGAATGGGGTAGCCAAGAGACCCAGTACTTC.

This clone was recorded at least ten times. V is TRBV2 and J is TRBJ2-7, with 9 bases that match TRBD2. This CDR3 region has 15 residues. CDR1 and CDR2 (germline): SNHLY, FYNNEI. Unmatched junction bases numbered 13, after V lost 8 bases and J lost 5 bases. CDR3 nucleotides: TGTGCCAGCTCGTGGCAGCCGGGACTAGCCAACGAGCAGTACTTC. It encodes CASSWQPGLANEQYF. The variable domain in full, with the rest retrieved from reference TRBV2 and TRBJ2-7, is EPEVTQTPSHQVTQMGQEVILRCVPISNHLYFYWYRQILGQKVEFLVSFYNNEISEKSEIFDDQFSVERPDGSNFTLKIRSTKLEDSAMYFCASSWQPGLANEQYFGPGTRLTVT.

This clone has at least ten counts. V usage is TRBV19 and J usage is TRBJ2-2; D remains ambiguous. The CDR3 extends over 13 amino acids. Germline V lookup: CDR1 LNHDA, CDR2 SQIVND (reference sequence). V gave up 6 bases and J gave up 6 bases, with 11 bases separating them. CDR3: CASSPYLPGELFF. The CDR3, as DNA: TGTGCCAGTAGCCCCTATTTGCCCGGGGAGCTGTTTTTT.

This clone was found a few times. A much larger clone lies a single base off, so this may be a read error. This sequence joins TRBV11-3 and TRBJ1-3; D is ambiguous. There are 13 residues in the CDR3. Germline lookup yields CDR1 SGHNT and CDR2 YENEEA. The CDR3 region has the DNA TGTGCCAGCATCTTAGAAGGATTAAACACCATATATTTT. This sequence encodes CASILEGLNTIYF.

Points on this clone: An end of the junction does not agree with germline; a read error may underlie this. This chain joins TRBV7-6 and TRBJ1-6; no reliable D call. This CDR3 is 17 amino acids long. Germline assignment: CDR1 SGHVS and CDR2 FNYEAQ. The CDR3: CANSRQVGLEFNSPIHF. CDR3 DNA sequence: TGTGCCAACAGCCGACAAGTAGGGCTGGAGTTTAATTCACCCATCCACTTT. Complete variable domain (other parts from reference TRBV7-6 and TRBJ1-6): GAGVSQSPRYKVTKRGQDVALRCDPISGHVSLYWYRQALGQGPEFLTYFNYEAQQDKSGLPNDRFSAERPEGSISTLTIQRTEQRDSAMYRCANSRQVGLEFNSPIHFGNGTRLTVT.